The TCR beta chain described here comes from a study of T-cell memory formation after mild COVID-19. V dropped 5 bases and J dropped 4 bases, with 20 bases sitting between them. The CDR3 is 16 amino acids. TCRdb analysed the 5' RACE reads with MiXCR anew, one entry per CDR3 protein. The data show roughly 86,000 distinct CDR3 sequences, roughly an eighth seen once. Material: PBMCs or a T cell subset sorted from them (not recorded which). J is TRBJ2-5 and V is TRBV12-3 or TRBV12-4; D is uncertain. The sequence was obtained from an adult woman who had mild COVID-19 (a few samples of this study predate the infection). Cell type and time point are not known. Written as DNA, the CDR3 is TGTGCCAGCAGTCCATCAACCTTCAGTGTCAGAGAGACCCAGTACTTC. Amino acid sequence: CASSPSTFSVRETQYF.